The 32 T cell receptor beta chains below all came from one sample that was sequenced in a study of T cell repertoires in cytomegalovirus infection. TCRdb re-analysed the reads in MiXCR, keeping a single row per CDR3 protein. Found here are hundreds of thousands of distinct CDR3 sequences, roughly 42% of them singletons; the top ten hold around two fifths. Antigens of these TCRs are unknown. Sequencing used cultured PBMCs, obtained from culture after CMV antigen stimulation. Source of these receptors: a human donor in good health (CMV status not recorded). Some clones in this sample may be carry-over from other donors' samples.

This rearrangement joins TRBV6-6 to TRBJ1-2; 9 bases align to TRBD1. J was trimmed by 10 bases and V by 0 bases; bases with no gene match: 3. Germline V CDR1 and CDR2: MNHNY, SVGAGI (reference sequence). The CDR3 is made up of 13 amino acids. The CDR3 sequence: CASSYSDRGAYTF. The CDR3 nucleotides read TGTGCCAGCAGTTACTCGGACAGGGGCGCCTACACCTTC.

This clonotype was observed a handful of times. The V and J genes are TRBV11-2 and TRBJ2-1; possible D gene TRBD2, 6 bases. From germline, CDR1 is SGHAT and CDR2 FQNNGV. The CDR3 spans 13 residues. V dropped 5 bases and J dropped 10 bases, with 15 bases sitting between them. CDR3: CASSRLGFWEQFF. The DNA for the CDR3 is TGTGCCAGCAGCCGACTAGGGTTTTGGGAGCAGTTCTTC.

A few counts support this clonotype. The CDR3 is CASSFIGYEQYF. The CDR3 DNA reads as TGTGCCAGCAGCTTCATAGGGTACGAGCAGTACTTC. The chain is built from TRBV7-2 and TRBJ2-7; no definite D call. CDR1 is SGHTA, CDR2 FQGNSA, per germline. V lost 3 bases and J 4 bases, leaving 7 bases between the germline ends. CDR3 length: 12 residues. Variable domain in full (rest from reference TRBV7-2 and TRBJ2-7): GAGVSQSPSNKVTEKGKDVELRCDPISGHTALYWYRQSLGQGLEFLIYFQGNSAPDKSGLPSDRFSAERTGGSVSTLTIQRTQQEDSAVYLCASSFIGYEQYFGPGTRLTVT.

This clonotype was counted between two and nine times. The chain combines TRBV7-2 with TRBJ1-2; D is unresolved. CDR3 length: 15 residues. Trimming left V 1 base short and J 5 bases short, with 14 bases between. The germline CDR1 and CDR2 sequences are SGHTA and FQGNSA. This chain's CDR3 is CASSLDGRLDYGYTF. The CDR3 DNA reads TGTGCCAGCAGCTTAGATGGGAGGCTCGATTATGGCTACACCTTC.

This sequence joins TRBV4-3 and TRBJ2-7; D tentatively reads TRBD1 or TRBD2 (5 bases each). This CDR3 region has 18 residues. Trimming stripped 0 bases from V and 4 bases from J, with 22 bases between. CDR1 is LGHNA, CDR2 YSLEER, per germline. DNA for the CDR3: TGCGCCAGCAGCCAAGATTTGGGACCCACCGCGGACAAATACGAGCAGTACTTC. This gives the protein CASSQDLGPTADKYEQYF.

The chain links TRBV12-3 or TRBV12-4 to TRBJ2-2; weak D call: TRBD1 (6 bases). The CDR3 spans 16 residues. V lost 2 bases and J lost 4, with 14 bases in between. Written as DNA, the CDR3 is TGTGCCAGCAGTTTATACGGCCAAGGGGGCACCGGGGAGCTGTTTTTT. Amino acids: CASSLYGQGGTGELFF.

This clonotype was seen more than once but under ten times. The rearrangement joins TRBV18 to TRBJ1-2; 9 bases align to TRBD1. This CDR3 has 14 residues. Trimming removed 3 bases from V and 7 bases from J; junction bases left unmatched: 6. CDR1 and CDR2 from the germline V gene are KGHSH and LQKENI. DNA of the CDR3: TGTGCCAGCTCACCGGACAGGGGTGTGTTTGGCTACACCTTC. Encoded protein: CASSPDRGVFGYTF.

This clonotype was counted a few times. J is TRBJ2-3 and V is TRBV7-8; 9 bases agree with TRBD2. V dropped 4 bases and J dropped 2; count of bases not matched to a gene: 4. From germline, CDR1 is SGHVS and CDR2 FQNEAQ. CDR3 length equals 15 residues. The CDR3 sequence is CASSSLAGYTDTQYF. Written as DNA, the CDR3 is TGTGCCAGCAGCTCGCTAGCGGGGTACACAGATACGCAGTATTTT.

This clonotype was seen at least ten times. The chain joins TRBV7-2 to TRBJ2-3; 10 nucleotides agree with TRBD2. The CDR3 consists of 16 residues. After removal of 5 bases from V and 0 bases from J, the junction contained 5 bases not matched to a gene. CDR1 and CDR2 (germline): SGHTA, FQGNSA. CDR3 amino acids: CASSPQLAGSTDTQYF. The CDR3 nucleotides are TGTGCCAGCAGCCCTCAACTAGCGGGAAGCACAGATACGCAGTATTTT.

The chain combines TRBV7-4 with TRBJ2-1; 9 bases are a match to TRBD2. CDR3 length equals 13 residues. Germline assignment: CDR1 SGHVT and CDR2 SQSDAQ. V shed 10 bases, J shed 2 bases, and the junction held 3 bases outside the gene matches. In DNA, the CDR3 is TGTGCCATATCTAGCGGGACCTACAATGAGCAGTTCTTC. This translates into CAISSGTYNEQFF.

The table lists this clonotype with a few counts. The chain has TRBV7-6 and TRBJ2-5, with TRBD2 identical over 11 bases. J was trimmed by 7 bases and V by 5 bases; bases with no gene match: 9. The V gene's germline CDR1 is SGHVS and CDR2 FNYEAQ. This CDR3 has 15 residues. Here the CDR3 reads CASSPPGLAGGTQYF. CDR3 nucleotide sequence: TGTGCCAGCAGCCCGCCCGGGCTAGCGGGAGGGACCCAGTACTTC.

The genes are TRBV18 and TRBJ2-3; D perhaps matches TRBD2 (6 bases). Trimming left V 4 bases short and J 2 bases short, with 10 bases between. This CDR3 is built from 14 residues. Germline V gene data show CDR1 as KGHSH and CDR2 as LQKENI. The CDR3 sequence is CASSRGDYTDTQYF. The CDR3 region has the DNA TGTGCCAGCTCACGGGGGGATTACACAGATACGCAGTATTTT.

The chain links TRBV10-3 to TRBJ2-7; the D gene is possibly TRBD2 (5 bases). This CDR3 is built from 15 residues. Germline V gives CDR1 ENHRY, CDR2 SYGVKD. V lost 3 bases and J 6 bases, leaving 18 bases between the germline ends. The CDR3 DNA reads TGTGCCATCAGTGATTCCTACACCCTAGCCACCGAGCAGTACTTC. It specifies CAISDSYTLATEQYF.

The chain joins TRBV7-8 to TRBJ2-1; D is unresolved. The CDR3 is made up of 15 amino acids. V lost 4 bases to trimming and J lost 6 bases, with 16 bases between them. CDR1 SGHVS and CDR2 FQNEAQ come from the germline V gene. CDR3 loop: CASSSRGASSNEQFF. DNA of the CDR3: TGTGCCAGCAGCTCCCGAGGAGCTTCCAGCAATGAGCAGTTCTTC.

The gene calls are TRBV7-2 and TRBJ2-3; no clear D. Trimming took 2 bases from V and 4 from J, leaving 10 bases between them. Germline CDR1 reads SGHTA; CDR2 reads FQGNSA. The CDR3 contains 14 residues. CDR3 region: CASSLKFGADTQYF. The CDR3, as DNA: TGTGCCAGCAGCTTAAAATTCGGTGCAGATACGCAGTATTTT.

The chain employs TRBV4-1 and TRBJ1-1; 7 positions match TRBD1. The CDR3 has 16 amino acids. Germline CDR1 is MGHRA and CDR2 is YSYEKL. J gave up 6 bases and V 0 bases, and 10 bases lay outside the gene matches. The CDR3: CASSQEEGAGLAEAFF. The CDR3 DNA reads TGCGCCAGCAGCCAAGAAGAGGGGGCAGGGCTCGCTGAAGCTTTCTTT.

The gene calls are TRBV7-6 and TRBJ2-2; D unclear. The CDR3 is 13 amino acids. Per the germline V gene, CDR1 is SGHVS and CDR2 is FNYEAQ. Trimming pared 5 bases from V and 5 bases from J, leaving 9 bases between. The DNA of the CDR3 is TGTGCCAGCAGCCCCCGGCCGACCGGGGAGCTGTTTTTT. Translated: CASSPRPTGELFF.

This clonotype was seen a few times. The chain has TRBV7-9 and TRBJ2-1; the match to TRBD2 covers 7 bases. Losses at the gene ends were 5 bases for V and 5 bases for J; bases not matched to a gene: 12. Germline V gene data show CDR1 as SEHNR and CDR2 as FQNEAQ (reference sequence). This CDR3 has 16 residues. The CDR3 is CASSPRLLGGDNEQFF. In DNA form, the CDR3 reads TGTGCCAGCAGCCCTAGACTGCTGGGAGGGGACAATGAGCAGTTCTTC.

This clonotype turned up a few times. This sequence joins TRBV7-2 and TRBJ2-4, with no clear D. This CDR3 has 14 amino acids. V was cut by 3 bases and J by 9 bases, with 15 bases left in between. Germline CDR1 SGHTA, CDR2 FQGNSA. DNA for the CDR3: TGTGCCAGCAGCTTGGGGAACCGAGTTGGCATTCAGTACTTC. Encoded protein: CASSLGNRVGIQYF.

This chain links TRBV4-1 with TRBJ2-7, with D unresolved. V was shortened by 0 bases and J by 0 bases, with 9 bases between the two germline ends. The germline gives CDR1 MGHRA, CDR2 YSYEKL. CDR3 length: 15 residues. CDR3 region: CASSQDRSYSYEQYF. As DNA, the CDR3 is TGCGCCAGCAGCCAAGACAGGTCTTACTCCTACGAGCAGTACTTC.

The V and J genes are TRBV12-3 or TRBV12-4 and TRBJ2-3; D uncertain. The V end was cut by 5 bases, the J end by 5 bases, with 11 bases between. The CDR3 length is 13 residues. In DNA form, the CDR3 reads TGTGCCAGCAGTAGCTTACGACAAGATACGCAGTATTTT. Protein: CASSSLRQDTQYF.

This clonotype was seen a few times. This chain joins TRBV12-3 or TRBV12-4 and TRBJ2-1; 14 nucleotides agree with TRBD2. V dropped 6 bases and J dropped 7; count of bases not matched to a gene: 11. The CDR3 runs 17 residues. This CDR3 reads CASSSGTSGGSGNEQFF. In DNA form, the CDR3 reads TGTGCCAGCAGCTCCGGGACTAGCGGGGGTTCGGGTAATGAGCAGTTCTTC.

The rearrangement joins TRBV27 to TRBJ1-4, with D possibly matching TRBD1 (6 bases). CDR3 length equals 14 residues. CDR1 and CDR2 (germline): MNHEY, SMNVEV (reference sequence). V lost 6 bases and J lost 8, with 16 bases in between. CDR3 nucleotides: TGTGCCAGCAGCAGGAGACAGGCGGGCGAAAAACTGTTTTTT. Protein: CASSRRQAGEKLFF.

The gene calls are TRBV18 and TRBJ2-3, with 8 bases fitting TRBD1. From germline, CDR1 is KGHSH and CDR2 LQKENI. V dropped 3 bases and J dropped 6; count of bases not matched to a gene: 8. The CDR3 runs 15 residues. The CDR3 coding sequence is TGTGCCAGCTCACCGGTAGGACAGGGAGCGGATACGCAGTATTTT. Encoded protein: CASSPVGQGADTQYF.

The chain carries TRBV20-1 and TRBJ2-1, with TRBD2 identical over 12 bases. Germline V gene sequence: CDR1 DFQATT, CDR2 SNEGSKA (reference sequence). The V segment lost 1 base and the J segment 2 bases; nucleotides outside the gene matches: 0. The CDR3 contains 15 residues. CDR3 region: CSARGLAGAYNEQFF. As DNA, the CDR3 is TGCAGTGCTAGAGGACTAGCGGGAGCCTACAATGAGCAGTTCTTC.

This clonotype was seen only a few times. V is TRBV3-1 and J is TRBJ2-1, with D possibly TRBD2 on 5 matching bases. CDR1 is LGHDT, CDR2 YNNKEL, per germline (reference sequence). Trimming took 1 base from V and 3 from J, leaving 13 bases between them. The CDR3 length is 16 residues. The CDR3 region has the DNA TGTGCCAGCAGCCAAGGGTTACCCCGGGGCTACAATGAGCAGTTCTTC. Its translation is CASSQGLPRGYNEQFF.

V is TRBV19 and J is TRBJ1-3; TRBD1 might be the D (5 bases). CDR1 is LNHDA and CDR2 is SQIVND in the germline V gene (reference sequence). The CDR3 loop spans 20 amino acids. Deletions cut 2 bases from V and 0 bases from J, with 23 bases between. Here the CDR3 reads CASSIRPQFPDRPSGNTIYF. CDR3 DNA: TGTGCCAGTAGTATACGTCCACAATTTCCTGACAGACCCTCTGGAAACACCATATATTTT.

This rearrangement joins TRBV7-2 to TRBJ2-5, with D perhaps TRBD1 or TRBD2 (5 bases each). Germline-derived CDR1 and CDR2 are SGHTA and FQGNSA. The germline V and J ends were trimmed by 5 bases and 4 bases, with 14 bases remaining between them. The CDR3 loop spans 14 amino acids. CDR3 residues: CASSRQGPRETQYF. The DNA of the CDR3 is TGTGCCAGCAGCCGCCAGGGACCGCGAGAGACCCAGTACTTC.

The CDR3 is CASSARLAPEEQYF. CDR3 sequence (DNA): TGTGCCAGCAGCGCGCGACTAGCCCCGGAGGAGCAGTACTTC. V usage is TRBV9 and J usage is TRBJ2-7; TRBD2 agrees at 7 bases. The junction had 10 bases not matched to a gene; V was cut back by 3 bases and J by 7 bases. Germline V gene sequence: CDR1 SGDLS, CDR2 YYNGEE. This CDR3 has 14 amino acids. Full variable domain (remainder filled in from reference TRBV9 and TRBJ2-7): DSGVTQTPKHLITATGQRVTLRCSPRSGDLSVYWYQQSLDQGLQFLIQYYNGEERAKGNILERFSAQQFPDLHSELNLSSLELGDSALYFCASSARLAPEEQYFGPGTRLTVT.

This clonotype was seen a handful of times. This rearrangement joins TRBV24-1 to TRBJ1-5; no definite D call. V gave up 4 bases and J gave up 6 bases, with 9 bases separating them. In germline, CDR1 is KGHDR, CDR2 SFDVKD. The CDR3 is made up of 13 amino acids. In DNA, the CDR3 is TGTGCCACCAGTGACGGAAGGTTTCAGCCCCAGCATTTT. This codes for CATSDGRFQPQHF.

The genes are TRBV6-1 and TRBJ1-3; a possible D gene is TRBD1 (5 bases). The CDR3 has 14 residues. Germline CDR1 and CDR2: MNHNS and SASEGT. V lost 8 bases and J 2 bases, leaving 13 bases between the germline ends. In nucleotides, the CDR3 is TGTGCCAGCGGTCCCGGGACTGCTGGAAACACCATATATTTT. Protein sequence: CASGPGTAGNTIYF.

The V and J genes are TRBV6-1 and TRBJ1-2, with TRBD1 matching 8 bases. J gave up 0 bases and V 8 bases, and 5 bases lay outside the gene matches. Germline V CDR1 and CDR2: MNHNS, SASEGT. The CDR3 is 14 amino acids. The CDR3: CASRDRRTNYGYTF. In DNA form, the CDR3 reads TGTGCCAGCCGGGACAGGAGGACTAACTATGGCTACACCTTC.